This passage covers 11 T cell receptor beta chains from one sample sequenced in a study of graft-versus-host responses after intestinal transplantation. Antigen specificity for these receptors is unknown. The repertoire was sequenced with immunoSEQ multiplex PCR; TCRdb's copy has only in-frame clones and lacks some. The table lists fewer than 90,000 clones, roughly 93% of them singletons. The source was unstimulated CD4+ T cells sorted from spleen or lymph node cells, collected before transplant. These TCRs come from a human donor who was the organ donor for an intestinal transplant.

This rearrangement joins TRBV7-8 to TRBJ2-5; 9 bases map to TRBD2. The V gene's germline CDR1 is SGHVS and CDR2 FQNEAQ. This CDR3 is 12 amino acids long. Losses at the gene ends were 6 bases for V and 4 bases for J; bases not matched to a gene: 0. CDR3 sequence reads: CASRAGGETQYF. The DNA for the CDR3 is TGTGCCAGCAGAGCGGGGGGAGAGACCCAGTACTTC.

This rearrangement joins TRBV4-2 to TRBJ2-1, with D hard to call. Germline V gives CDR1 LGHNA, CDR2 YNFKEQ. This CDR3 is built from 13 residues. V lost 2 bases and J lost 8, with 10 bases in between. This chain's CDR3 is CASSQQTGDEQFF. CDR3 sequence (DNA): TGTGCCAGCAGCCAACAAACCGGAGATGAGCAGTTCTTC.

V and J are TRBV28 and TRBJ2-1; D ambiguous. The CDR3 runs to 15 residues. V was pared by 4 bases and J by 0 bases, with 10 bases between. Germline loops: CDR1 MDHEN, CDR2 SYDVKM. CDR3 DNA sequence: TGTGCCAGCAGTTCAACACGGAGCTCCTACAATGAGCAGTTCTTC. This codes for CASSSTRSSYNEQFF. Full variable domain (outside the CDR3, taken from reference TRBV28 and TRBJ2-1): DVKVTQSSRYLVKRTGEKVFLECVQDMDHENMFWYRQDPGLGLRLIYFSYDVKMKEKGDIPEGYSVSREKKERFSLILESASTNQTSMYLCASSSTRSSYNEQFFGPGTRLTVL.

V and J are TRBV5-5 and TRBJ1-2, with 8 bases that match TRBD1. There are 13 residues in the CDR3. The germline V gene has CDR1 SGHKS and CDR2 YYEKEE (reference sequence). The junction had 5 bases not matched to a gene; V was cut back by 4 bases and J by 6 bases. The CDR3 loop is CASSPGQGDGYTF. The CDR3 coding sequence is TGTGCCAGCAGCCCCGGACAGGGAGATGGCTACACCTTC. The full variable domain, its missing parts supplied by reference TRBV5-5 and TRBJ1-2, is DAGVTQSPTHLIKTRGQQVTLRCSPISGHKSVSWYQQVLGQGPQFIFQYYEKEERGRGNFPDRFSARQFPNYSSELNVNALLLGDSALYLCASSPGQGDGYTFGSGTRLTVV.

The chain carries TRBV28 and TRBJ2-3; 9 bases are shared with TRBD1. This CDR3 is built from 16 residues. The germline V gene encodes CDR1 MDHEN and CDR2 SYDVKM. Trimming cost V 5 bases and J 6 bases; bases outside gene matches: 12. The CDR3 sequence: CASSLPGQGVLDTQYF. The CDR3 DNA follows: TGTGCCAGCAGTCTCCCGGGACAGGGTGTTTTGGATACGCAGTATTTT.

This chain uses TRBV25-1 with TRBJ1-6; no firm D call. From germline, CDR1 is MGHDK and CDR2 SYGVNS. The CDR3 is 14 residues long. V dropped 5 bases and J dropped 4 bases, with 9 bases sitting between them. The CDR3 DNA reads TGTGCCAGCAGTATAGCACGGTATAATTCACCCCTCCACTTT. It specifies CASSIARYNSPLHF.

This sequence joins TRBV7-9 and TRBJ1-1; D is undetermined. CDR1 is SEHNR, CDR2 FQNEAQ, per germline (reference sequence). V lost 10 bases, J lost 1 base, and 13 bases lay in between. The CDR3 extends over 13 amino acids. The CDR3 is CATQSGPNTEAFF. For the CDR3, the DNA is TGTGCCACCCAGTCTGGGCCGAACACTGAAGCTTTCTTT.

This chain connects TRBV29-1 to TRBJ2-2; D not resolved. In germline, CDR1 is SQVTM, CDR2 ANQGSEA. The CDR3 covers 13 residues. V shed 4 bases and J shed 1 base, with 7 bases lying between them. CDR3 bases: TGCAGCGTTGGGCAGTTGAACACCGGGGAGCTGTTTTTT. This encodes CSVGQLNTGELFF.

This chain links TRBV28 with TRBJ2-6; D not certain. V was clipped by 5 bases and J by 4 bases, with 18 bases between them. The length of the CDR3 is 17 residues. Germline V gene data show CDR1 as MDHEN and CDR2 as SYDVKM. The CDR3 here is CASSPKWFGSGANVLTF. The CDR3 coding sequence is TGTGCCAGCAGTCCCAAGTGGTTCGGGTCCGGGGCCAACGTCCTGACTTTC.

The chain has TRBV4-1 and TRBJ1-5; D is undetermined. The germline gives CDR1 MGHRA, CDR2 YSYEKL. V was cut by 0 bases and J by 7 bases, with 16 bases left in between. The CDR3 spans 16 residues. This chain's CDR3 is CASSQDLMGPRQPQHF. The CDR3 coding sequence is TGCGCCAGCAGCCAAGATCTAATGGGTCCCCGGCAGCCCCAGCATTTT.

The chain links TRBV9 to TRBJ2-2; TRBD1 aligns across 7 bases. This CDR3 has 16 amino acids. V was clipped by 1 base and J by 7 bases; unmatched bases: 10. The germline V gene encodes CDR1 SGDLS and CDR2 YYNGEE. As DNA, the CDR3 is TGTGCCAGCAGCGTAAGACAGGGAGAGAAGATCGGGGAGCTGTTTTTT. Protein sequence: CASSVRQGEKIGELFF.